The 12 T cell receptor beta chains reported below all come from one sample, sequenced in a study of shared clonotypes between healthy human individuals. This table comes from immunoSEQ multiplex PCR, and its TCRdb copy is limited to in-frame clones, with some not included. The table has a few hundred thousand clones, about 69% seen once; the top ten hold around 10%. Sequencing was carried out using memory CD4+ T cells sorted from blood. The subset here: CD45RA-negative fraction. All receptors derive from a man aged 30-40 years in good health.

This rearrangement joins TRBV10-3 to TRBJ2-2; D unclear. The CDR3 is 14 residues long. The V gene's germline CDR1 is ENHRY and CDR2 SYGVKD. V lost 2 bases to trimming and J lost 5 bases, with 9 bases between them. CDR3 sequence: CAISETTDTGELFF. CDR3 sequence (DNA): TGTGCCATCAGTGAGACGACGGATACCGGGGAGCTGTTTTTT.

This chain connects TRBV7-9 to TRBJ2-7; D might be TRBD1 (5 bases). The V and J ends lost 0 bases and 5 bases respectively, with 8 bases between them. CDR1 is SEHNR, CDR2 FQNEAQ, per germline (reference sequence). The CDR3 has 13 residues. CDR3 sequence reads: CASSLAQGHEQYF. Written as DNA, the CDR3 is TGTGCCAGCAGCTTAGCGCAGGGCCACGAGCAGTACTTC.

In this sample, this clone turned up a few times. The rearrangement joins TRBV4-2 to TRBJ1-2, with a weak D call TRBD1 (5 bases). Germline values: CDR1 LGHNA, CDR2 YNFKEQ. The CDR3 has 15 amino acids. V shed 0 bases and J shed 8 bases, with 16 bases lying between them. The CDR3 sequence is CASSQDLAGVSGYTF. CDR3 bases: TGTGCCAGCAGCCAAGATTTGGCGGGGGTGAGCGGCTACACCTTC.

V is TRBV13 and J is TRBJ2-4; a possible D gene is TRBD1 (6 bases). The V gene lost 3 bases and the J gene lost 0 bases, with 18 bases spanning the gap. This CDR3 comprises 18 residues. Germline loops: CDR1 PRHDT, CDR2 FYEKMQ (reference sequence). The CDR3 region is CASSFLQGGTLAKNIQYF. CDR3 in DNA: TGTGCCAGCAGCTTTTTACAGGGTGGGACCTTAGCCAAAAACATTCAGTACTTC.

The CDR3 DNA sequence: TGTGCCAGCAGCTTAGGGGGGGTAGAGTACTTC. Amino acid sequence: CASSLGGVEYF. The chain is built from TRBV7-6 and TRBJ2-7, with a tentative D call TRBD2 (6 bases). V gave up 1 base and J gave up 11 bases, with 9 bases separating them. The CDR3 totals 11 residues. Germline CDR1 is SGHVS and CDR2 is FNYEAQ.

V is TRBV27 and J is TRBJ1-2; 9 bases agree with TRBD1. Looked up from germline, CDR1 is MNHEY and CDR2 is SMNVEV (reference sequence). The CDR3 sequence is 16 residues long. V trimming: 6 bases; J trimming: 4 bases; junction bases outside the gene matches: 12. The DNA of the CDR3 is TGTGCCAGCAGCCCGCTGGGACAGGGTGAAGCCTATGGCTACACCTTC. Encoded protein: CASSPLGQGEAYGYTF.

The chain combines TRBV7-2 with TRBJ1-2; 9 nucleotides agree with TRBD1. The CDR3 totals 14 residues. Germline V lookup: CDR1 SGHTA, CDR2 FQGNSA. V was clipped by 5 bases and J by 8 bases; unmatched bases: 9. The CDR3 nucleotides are TGTGCCAGCAGCGAATGGGACAGGGTCTACGGCTACACCTTC. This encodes CASSEWDRVYGYTF.

CDR3 in DNA: TGTGCCAGCAGCTTGAAAGGGACTAACGGGGACTTTACCTACGAGCAGTACTTC. Translated, it gives CASSLKGTNGDFTYEQYF. The rearrangement links TRBV5-6 to TRBJ2-7, with 7 bases identical to TRBD2. Trimming took 1 base from V and 2 from J; bases not matched to a gene: 15. CDR3 length: 18 amino acids. The germline V gene has CDR1 SGHDT and CDR2 YYEEEE.

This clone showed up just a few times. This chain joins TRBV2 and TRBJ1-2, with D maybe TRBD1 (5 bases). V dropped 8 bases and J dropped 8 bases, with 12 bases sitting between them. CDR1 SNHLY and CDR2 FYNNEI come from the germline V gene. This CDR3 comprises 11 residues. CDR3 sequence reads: CASQAGRGYTF. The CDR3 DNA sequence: TGTGCCAGCCAGGCGGGGCGCGGCTACACCTTC.

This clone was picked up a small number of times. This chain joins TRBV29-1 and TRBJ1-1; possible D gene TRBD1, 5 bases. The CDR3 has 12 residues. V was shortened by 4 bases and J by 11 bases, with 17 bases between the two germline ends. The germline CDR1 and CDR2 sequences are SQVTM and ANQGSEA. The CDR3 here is CSVGVAGGDAFF. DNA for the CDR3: TGCAGCGTTGGAGTGGCCGGGGGGGACGCTTTCTTT.

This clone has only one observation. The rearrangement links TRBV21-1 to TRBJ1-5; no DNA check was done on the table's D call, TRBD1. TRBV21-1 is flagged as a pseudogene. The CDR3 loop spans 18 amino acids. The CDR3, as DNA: TGTGCCAGCAGCGACCTGGCGAGTTTAAGGGGGTGCAATCAGCCCCAGCATTTT. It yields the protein CASSDLASLRGCNQPQHF.

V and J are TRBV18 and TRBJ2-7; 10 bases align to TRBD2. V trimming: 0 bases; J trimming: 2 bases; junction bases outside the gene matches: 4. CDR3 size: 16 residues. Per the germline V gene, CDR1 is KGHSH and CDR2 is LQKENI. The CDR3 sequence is CASSPPSLAGAYEQYF. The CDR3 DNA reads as TGTGCCAGCTCACCACCCTCCCTAGCGGGGGCCTACGAGCAGTACTTC.